This paragraph reports one TCR beta chain. Its target is not known. These data originate in a study of T-cell reconstitution after alpha-beta-depleted transplantation in children. Study-wide findings and caveats: At the one-year point after transplant, T-cell counts and TCRbeta diversity were found to come mostly from T cells that had been newly produced.

Unique molecular identifiers were incorporated into the prepared TCRbeta library. One entry per CDR3 protein results from TCRdb running MiXCR on the PCR reads. The table records 120,000 to 150,000 distinct CDR3 sequences, roughly 8.8% of them present only once. The ends were cut back, 3 bases at V and 7 bases at J, with 19 bases in the middle. Germline CDR1 and CDR2: DFQATT and SNEGSKA (reference sequence). The CDR3 consists of 16 residues. Specimen: PBMCs, mostly from graft donor cells, collected 180 days after TCRalphabeta/CD19-depleted stem cell transplant. V is TRBV20-1 and J is TRBJ1-6; D uncertain. The source is a female patient aged 2 to 10 who had a stem cell transplant for congenital amegakaryocytic thrombocytopenia, so the T cells may come from the graft donor. DNA of the CDR3: TGCAGTGCTAGGGGTGACAATGGGAATTTGAATTCACCCCTCCACTTT. Its protein product is CSARGDNGNLNSPLHF.